This TCR beta chain was obtained from a study of OX40 agonist ivuxolimab in advanced cancers. Study-wide context: Three patients, one with hepatocellular carcinoma and two with cutaneous melanoma, responded partially.

Notes on the study in general: Relative to CD4+, CD8+ T cells held more expanded clones on average. Determination of antigen specificity was not performed for the expanded peripheral T cells. Clonal expansion was seen in CD4+ and CD8+ blood T cells by week 6 at 0.1 to 3.0 mg/kg.

Sequencing used immunoSEQ multiplex PCR; TCRdb keeps in-frame clones, though not all of them. Among about 64,000 clones listed, roughly nine tenths were seen once. Concerning this clone itself: Its specificity is not known.

This CDR3 is 15 amino acids long. The ends were cut back, 4 bases at V and 2 bases at J, with 14 bases in the middle. Germline values: CDR1 SEHNR, CDR2 FQNEAQ (reference sequence). This specimen was CD4+ or CD8+ T cells sorted from blood, taken in a trial of the OX40 agonist ivuxolimab. The receptor was derived from an adult with an advanced solid tumor such as melanoma, head and neck, liver or kidney cancer. This chain connects TRBV7-9 to TRBJ1-2; D not certain. Written as DNA, the CDR3 is TGTGCCAGCAGCTCCCGGACCAATTTGAACTATGGCTACACCTTC. Encoded protein: CASSSRTNLNYGYTF.